The 12 T cell receptor beta chains below come from one sample, sequenced in a study of blood T cell repertoires in COVID-19. Libraries were prepared by immunoSEQ multiplex PCR; TCRdb keeps only in-frame clonotypes and omits some of them. The sample has roughly 180,000 clones; 84% are singletons. Sequencing was performed on peripheral blood. These TCRs come from a man aged 40-49 years who had recovered from COVID-19.

The chain is built from TRBV4-2 and TRBJ2-7, with 7 bases matching TRBD2. J was trimmed by 2 bases and V by 4 bases; bases with no gene match: 8. Germline assignment: CDR1 LGHNA and CDR2 YNFKEQ. This CDR3 region has 15 residues. Written as DNA, the CDR3 is TGTGCCAGCAGCCCAAGGGAGGGCGCTACCTACGAGCAGTACTTC. Encoded protein: CASSPREGATYEQYF.

The genes are TRBV9 and TRBJ1-2, with 7 bases that match TRBD1. The CDR3 has 16 residues. J gave up 4 bases and V 3 bases, and 12 bases lay outside the gene matches. Looked up from germline, CDR1 is SGDLS and CDR2 is YYNGEE. CDR3 DNA: TGTGCCAGCAGCGAGTCGACAGGGCAAAACCTCTATGGCTACACCTTC. Translation: CASSESTGQNLYGYTF.

V usage is TRBV4-3 and J usage is TRBJ2-3, with 8 nucleotides matching TRBD2. Losses at the gene ends were 0 bases for V and 6 bases for J; bases not matched to a gene: 8. Germline CDR1 is LGHNA and CDR2 is YSLEER. The CDR3 extends over 16 amino acids. DNA for the CDR3: TGCGCCAGCAGCCAAGATCTGGGCGGGGGGACGGATACGCAGTATTTT. Protein product: CASSQDLGGGTDTQYF.

The V gene is TRBV3-1 (or the pseudogene TRBV3-2), the J gene TRBJ2-5; D may be TRBD1 (6 bases). The V end was cut by 10 bases, the J end by 6 bases, with 12 bases between. CDR3 length equals 11 residues. Looked up from germline, CDR1 is LGHDT and CDR2 is YNNKEL (reference sequence). The CDR3 DNA reads TGTGCCACACAGGGTGTGCAGACCCAGTACTTC. As protein: CATQGVQTQYF.

The chain links TRBV6-5 to TRBJ2-1; TRBD2 aligns across 13 bases. Germline values: CDR1 MNHEY, CDR2 SVGAGI. The V segment lost 6 bases and the J segment 6 bases; nucleotides outside the gene matches: 2. The CDR3 extends over 14 amino acids. CDR3 nucleotide sequence: TGTGCCAGCAGACGGACTAGCGGGAGCAATGAGCAGTTCTTC. It is translated as CASRRTSGSNEQFF.

This rearrangement joins TRBV10-1 to TRBJ2-1; D remains unclear. Trimming stripped 6 bases from V and 8 bases from J, with 14 bases between. The CDR3 spans 13 residues. In germline, CDR1 is WNHNN, CDR2 SYGVQD (reference sequence). The CDR3 region is CASREVAAYEQFF. The CDR3 nucleotides read TGCGCCAGCAGAGAAGTGGCGGCGTATGAGCAGTTCTTC.

The J gene is TRBJ2-1, the V gene TRBV5-6; 8 nucleotides agree with TRBD1. The CDR3 has 12 residues. The J segment lost 10 bases and the V segment lost 4 bases, leaving 4 bases of the junction unmatched. The germline V gene encodes CDR1 SGHDT and CDR2 YYEEEE. The CDR3 loop reads CASSPGGQEQFF. As DNA, the CDR3 is TGTGCCAGCAGCCCAGGGGGCCAGGAGCAGTTCTTC.

V usage is TRBV28 and J usage is TRBJ1-5; tentatively, D is TRBD1 (6 bases). Trimming took off 6 bases at V and 7 bases at J, with 13 bases between the two ends. The germline V gene has CDR1 MDHEN and CDR2 SYDVKM. This CDR3 has 13 amino acids. CDR3 in DNA: TGTGCCAGCAGACAAACAGGGTTACAGCCCCAGCATTTT. Amino acid sequence: CASRQTGLQPQHF. Supplemented by reference TRBV28 and TRBJ1-5, the full variable domain reads DVKVTQSSRYLVKRTGEKVFLECVQDMDHENMFWYRQDPGLGLRLIYFSYDVKMKEKGDIPEGYSVSREKKERFSLILESASTNQTSMYLCASRQTGLQPQHFGDGTRLSIL.

This chain links TRBV5-6 with TRBJ1-1; no firm D call. Trimming pared 0 bases from V and 6 bases from J, leaving 6 bases between. Germline-derived CDR1 and CDR2 are SGHDT and YYEEEE. The CDR3 sequence is 12 residues long. This chain's CDR3 is CASSLDVSEAFF. As DNA, the CDR3 is TGTGCCAGCAGCTTGGATGTATCTGAAGCTTTCTTT.

The chain carries TRBV7-2 and TRBJ2-3; perhaps TRBD1 as D (6 bases). CDR1 is SGHTA, CDR2 FQGNSA, per germline. The CDR3 contains 13 residues. Trimming left V 5 bases short and J 5 bases short, with 11 bases between. The CDR3 here is CASSRDTEDTQYF. The CDR3 region has the DNA TGTGCCAGCAGCCGGGACACCGAAGATACGCAGTATTTT. The full variable domain, with the rest looked up from reference TRBV7-2 and TRBJ2-3, is GAGVSQSPSNKVTEKGKDVELRCDPISGHTALYWYRQSLGQGLEFLIYFQGNSAPDKSGLPSDRFSAERTGGSVSTLTIQRTQQEDSAVYLCASSRDTEDTQYFGPGTRLTVL.

V usage is TRBV5-4 and J usage is TRBJ2-5; 9 nucleotides align to TRBD1. Losses at the gene ends were 3 bases for V and 2 bases for J; bases not matched to a gene: 5. The germline CDR1 and CDR2 sequences are SGHNT and YYREEE (reference sequence). This CDR3 region has 15 residues. The CDR3 DNA follows: TGTGCCAGCAGCTCCCGGGACAGGGTACAAGAGACCCAGTACTTC. It encodes CASSSRDRVQETQYF.

Remarks on this clone: Relative to the germline gene, one junction end is altered; a read error may explain this. This sequence joins TRBV7-7 and TRBJ2-2, with TRBD2 identical over 9 bases. This CDR3 is built from 16 residues. Germline-derived CDR1 and CDR2 are SSHAT and FNYEAQ (reference sequence). The DNA of the CDR3 is TGTGCTAGCAGCTTAGCTCTGACTAGCGGCACCGGGGAGCTGTTTTTT. Protein: CASSLALTSGTGELFF. Looking up the rest from reference TRBV7-7 and TRBJ2-2 gives the full variable domain: GAGVSQSPRYKVTKRGQDVTLRCDPISSHATLYWYQQALGQGPEFLTYFNYEAQPDKSGLPSDRFSAERPEGSISTLTIQRTEQRDSAMYRCASSLALTSGTGELFFGEGSRLTVL.